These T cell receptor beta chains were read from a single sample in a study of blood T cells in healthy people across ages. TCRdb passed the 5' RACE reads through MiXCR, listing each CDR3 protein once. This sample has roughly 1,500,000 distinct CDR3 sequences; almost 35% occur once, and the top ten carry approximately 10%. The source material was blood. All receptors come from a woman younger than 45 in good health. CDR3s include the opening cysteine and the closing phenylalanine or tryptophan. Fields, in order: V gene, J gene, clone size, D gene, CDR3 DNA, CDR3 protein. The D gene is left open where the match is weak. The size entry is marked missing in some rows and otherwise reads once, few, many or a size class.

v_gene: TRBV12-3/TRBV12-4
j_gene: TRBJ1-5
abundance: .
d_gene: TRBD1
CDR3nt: TGTGCCAGCAGTACAAGCAGACAGGGGAGTCAGCCCCAGCATTTT
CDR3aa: CASSTSRQGSQPQHF

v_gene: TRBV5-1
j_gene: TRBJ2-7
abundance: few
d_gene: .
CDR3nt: TGCGCCAGCAGCGTACCCCCCAACGAGCAGTACTTC
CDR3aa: CASSVPPNEQYF

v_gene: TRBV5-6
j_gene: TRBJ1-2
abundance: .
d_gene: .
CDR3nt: TGTGCCAGCAGCTTGAAACACTATGGCTACACCTTC
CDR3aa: CASSLKHYGYTF

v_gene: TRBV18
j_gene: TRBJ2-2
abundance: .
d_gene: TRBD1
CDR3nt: TGTGCCAGCTCACCACCCGGGACAGGCAACACCGGGGAGCTGTTTTTT
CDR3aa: CASSPPGTGNTGELFF

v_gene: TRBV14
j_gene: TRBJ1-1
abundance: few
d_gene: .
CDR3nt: TGTGCCAGCAGCTTCCCCTCGGGTGATACTGAAGCTTTCTTT
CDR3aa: CASSFPSGDTEAFF

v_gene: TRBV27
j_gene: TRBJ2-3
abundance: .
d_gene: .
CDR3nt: TGTGCCAGCAGTCGGTGGGACGGAGATACGCAGTATTTT
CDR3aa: CASSRWDGDTQYF

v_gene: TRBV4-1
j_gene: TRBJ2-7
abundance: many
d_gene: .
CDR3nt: TGCGCCAGCAGCCAAGGAGGGACTCGCTACGAGCAGTACTTC
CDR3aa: CASSQGGTRYEQYF

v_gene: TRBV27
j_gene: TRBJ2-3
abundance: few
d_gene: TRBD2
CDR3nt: TGTGCCAGCAGTCTGGGACTACGGCATACGCAGTATTTT
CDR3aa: CASSLGLRHTQYF

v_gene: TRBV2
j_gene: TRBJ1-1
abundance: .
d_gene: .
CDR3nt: TGTGCCAGCAGTGAAACGTTTGAAGCTTTCTTT
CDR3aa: CASSETFEAFF

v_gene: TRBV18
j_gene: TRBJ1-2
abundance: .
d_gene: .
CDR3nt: TGTGCCAGCTCACCACCCCTGACCGTAAATGGCTACACCTTC
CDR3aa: CASSPPLTVNGYTF

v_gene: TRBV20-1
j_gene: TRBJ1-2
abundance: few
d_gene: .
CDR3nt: TGCAGTGCTAGGGCCCATGGACAGACCTATGGCTACACCTTC
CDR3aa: CSARAHGQTYGYTF

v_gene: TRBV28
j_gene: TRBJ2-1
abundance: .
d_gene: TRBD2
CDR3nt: TGTGCCAGCAGTCGCGGACTAGCGGGAGGGTGGAATGAGCAGTTCTTC
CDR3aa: CASSRGLAGGWNEQFF

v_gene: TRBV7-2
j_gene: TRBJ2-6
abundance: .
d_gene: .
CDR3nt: TGTGCCAGCAGCTCAACAGTCCAAGGCGCTGGGGCCAACGTCCTGACTTTC
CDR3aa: CASSSTVQGAGANVLTF

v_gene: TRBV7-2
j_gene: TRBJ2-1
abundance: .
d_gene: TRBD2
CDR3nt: TGTGCCAGCAGCTCCTATACAAGCGGGGAGACGTACAATGAGCAGTTCTTC
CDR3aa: CASSSYTSGETYNEQFF

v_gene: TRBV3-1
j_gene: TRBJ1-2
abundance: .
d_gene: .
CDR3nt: TGTGCCAGCAGCCAAGATAGTGGACAACCAGAAGCTAACTATGGCTACACCTTC
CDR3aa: CASSQDSGQPEANYGYTF

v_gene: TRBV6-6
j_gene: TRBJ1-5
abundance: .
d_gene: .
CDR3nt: TGTGCCAGCAGTTACTCGTTTCGAAGGGGGGGTGGCAATCAGCCCCAGCATTTT
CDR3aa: CASSYSFRRGGGNQPQHF

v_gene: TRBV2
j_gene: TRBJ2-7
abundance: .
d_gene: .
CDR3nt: TGTGCCAGCAGTGTGGGGAGAGACGAGCAGTACTTC
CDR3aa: CASSVGRDEQYF

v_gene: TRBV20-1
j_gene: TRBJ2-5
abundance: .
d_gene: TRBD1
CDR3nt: TGCAGTGCTAGAGATTTGGAACAGGGGCTAAAGAGGGAGACCCAGTACTTC
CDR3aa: CSARDLEQGLKRETQYF

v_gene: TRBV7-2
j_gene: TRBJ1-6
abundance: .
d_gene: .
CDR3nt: TGTGCCAGCCACGGTGCCGGTGTAGGGGTTAGTTCACCCCTCCACTTT
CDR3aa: CASHGAGVGVSSPLHF

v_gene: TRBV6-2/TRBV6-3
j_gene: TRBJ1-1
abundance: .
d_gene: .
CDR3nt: TGTGCCAGCAGTTACTCGGGGGCGCTCACTGAAGCTTTCTTT
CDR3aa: CASSYSGALTEAFF

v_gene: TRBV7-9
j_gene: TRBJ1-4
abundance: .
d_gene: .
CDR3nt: TGTGCCAGCAGCTTAGACGGTTTCCGGGATGGAAAACTGTTTTTT
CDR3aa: CASSLDGFRDGKLFF

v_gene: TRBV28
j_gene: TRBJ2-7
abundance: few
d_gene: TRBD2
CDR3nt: TGTGCCAGCAGTCTCTACCGACTAGCGGGAGCCTACGAGCAGTACTTC
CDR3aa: CASSLYRLAGAYEQYF

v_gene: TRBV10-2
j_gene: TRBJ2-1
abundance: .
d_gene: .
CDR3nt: TGCGCCAGCAGTGCGAAAGGCACCGGGGAGCTGTTCTTC
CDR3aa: CASSAKGTGELFF

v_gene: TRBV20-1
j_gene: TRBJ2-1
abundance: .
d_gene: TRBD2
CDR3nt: TGCAGTGCAACCACTAGCGGGGAAGTGTACAATGAGCAGTTCTTC
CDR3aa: CSATTSGEVYNEQFF

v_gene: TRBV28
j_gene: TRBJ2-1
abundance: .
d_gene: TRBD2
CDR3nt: TGTGCCAGCAGTTTAGTGACTAGCCTAAGTGGTAATGAGCAGTTCTTC
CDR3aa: CASSLVTSLSGNEQFF

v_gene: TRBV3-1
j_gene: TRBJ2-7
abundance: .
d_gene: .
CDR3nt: TGTGCCAGCAGCCAAGAGTCCCTGGCCTACGAGCAGTACTTC
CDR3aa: CASSQESLAYEQYF

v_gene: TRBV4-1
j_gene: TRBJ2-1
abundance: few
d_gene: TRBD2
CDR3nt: TGCGCCAGCAGCCGGCTCTTCGGGCGGGGGGGCCTCTATAATGAGCAGTTCTTC
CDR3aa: CASSRLFGRGGLYNEQFF

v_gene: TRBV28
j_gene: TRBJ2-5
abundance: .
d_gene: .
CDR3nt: TGTGCCAGCAGTCTGGACAGCAGGGAGACCCAGTACTTC
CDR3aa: CASSLDSRETQYF

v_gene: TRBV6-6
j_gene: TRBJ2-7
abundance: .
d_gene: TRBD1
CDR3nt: TGTGCCAGCAGTTACCGACAGGGGTCTTCCTACGAGCAGTACTTC
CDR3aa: CASSYRQGSSYEQYF

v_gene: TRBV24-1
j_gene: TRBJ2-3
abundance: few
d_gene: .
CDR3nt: TGTGCCACCAGTGATACGGGGTTGAGCACAGATACGCAGTATTTT
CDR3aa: CATSDTGLSTDTQYF

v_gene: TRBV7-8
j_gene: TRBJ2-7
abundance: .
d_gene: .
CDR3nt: TGTGCCAGCAGCTTAGCGACGTTAACGGGGATGTTCTACGAGCAGTACTTC
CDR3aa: CASSLATLTGMFYEQYF

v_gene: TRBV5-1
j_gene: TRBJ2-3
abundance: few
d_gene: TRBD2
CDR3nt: TGCGCCAGCAGCTCCGGGAGGGTAGATGCAGATACGCAGTATTTT
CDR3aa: CASSSGRVDADTQYF

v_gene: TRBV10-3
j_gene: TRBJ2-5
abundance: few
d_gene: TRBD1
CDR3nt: TGTGCCATCAGTGATACGGGACAGGGGAGGGTGACCCAGTACTTC
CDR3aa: CAISDTGQGRVTQYF

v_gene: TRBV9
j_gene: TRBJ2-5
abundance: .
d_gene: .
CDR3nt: TGTGCCAGCAGCGTAGATGGCAGGGGGACCCAGTACTTC
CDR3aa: CASSVDGRGTQYF

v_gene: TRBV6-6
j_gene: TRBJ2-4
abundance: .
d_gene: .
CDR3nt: TGTGCCACCTTGGGGGGGGCGGGGGAGCAGTACTTC
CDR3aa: CATLGGAGEQYF

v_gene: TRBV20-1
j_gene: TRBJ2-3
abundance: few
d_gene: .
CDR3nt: TGCAGTGCTAGGGTTCGTGGTCTCGATACGCAGTATTTT
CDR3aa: CSARVRGLDTQYF

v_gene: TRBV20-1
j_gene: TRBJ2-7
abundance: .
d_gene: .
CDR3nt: TGCAGTGCTAGGGGTGACGAGCAGTACTTC
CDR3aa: CSARGDEQYF